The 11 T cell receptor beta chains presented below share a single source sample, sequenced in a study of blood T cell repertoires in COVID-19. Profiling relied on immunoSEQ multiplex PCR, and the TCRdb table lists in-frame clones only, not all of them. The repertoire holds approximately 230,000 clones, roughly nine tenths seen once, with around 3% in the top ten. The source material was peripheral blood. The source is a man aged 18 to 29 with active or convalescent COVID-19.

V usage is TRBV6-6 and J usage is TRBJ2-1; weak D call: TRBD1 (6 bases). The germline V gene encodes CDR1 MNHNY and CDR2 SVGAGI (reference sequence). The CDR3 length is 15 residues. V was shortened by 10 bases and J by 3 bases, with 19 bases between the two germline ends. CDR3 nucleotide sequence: TGTGCCACCCAAACCCCGGGACAAGGCTACAATGAGCAGTTCTTC. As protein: CATQTPGQGYNEQFF.

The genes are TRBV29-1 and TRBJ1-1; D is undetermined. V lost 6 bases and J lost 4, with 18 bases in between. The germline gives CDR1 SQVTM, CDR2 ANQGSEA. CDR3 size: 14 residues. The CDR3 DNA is TGCAGCGTCCTTGGAGGCGCTAGGGTCACTGAAGCTTTCTTT. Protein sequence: CSVLGGARVTEAFF.

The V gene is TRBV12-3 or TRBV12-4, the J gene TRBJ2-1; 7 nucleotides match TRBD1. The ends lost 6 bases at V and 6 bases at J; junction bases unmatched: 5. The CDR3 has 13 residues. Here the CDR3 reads CASSTRTGNEQFF. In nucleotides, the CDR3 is TGTGCCAGCAGCACTCGGACAGGCAATGAGCAGTTCTTC.

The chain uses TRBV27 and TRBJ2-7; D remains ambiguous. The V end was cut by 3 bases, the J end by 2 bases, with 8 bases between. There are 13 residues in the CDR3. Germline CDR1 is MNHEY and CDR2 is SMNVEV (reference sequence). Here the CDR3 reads CASSLRSTYEQYF. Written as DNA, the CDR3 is TGTGCCAGCAGTTTGAGGTCGACCTACGAGCAGTACTTC.

The DNA of the CDR3 is TGTGCCAGCAGGCTACGACAGGCCGTAACCTATGGCTACACCTTC. Translating gives CASRLRQAVTYGYTF. The genes are TRBV6-5 and TRBJ1-2, with a possible D match to TRBD1 (6 bases). Germline lookup yields CDR1 MNHEY and CDR2 SVGAGI. V gave up 6 bases and J gave up 4 bases, with 18 bases separating them. The CDR3 is 15 residues long.

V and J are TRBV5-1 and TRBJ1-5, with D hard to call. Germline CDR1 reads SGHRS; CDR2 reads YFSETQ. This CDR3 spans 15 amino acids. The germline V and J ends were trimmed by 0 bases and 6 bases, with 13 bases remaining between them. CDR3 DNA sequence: TGCGCCAGCAGCTTGGCGGGCAGAGGAGGTCAGCCCCAGCATTTT. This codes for CASSLAGRGGQPQHF.

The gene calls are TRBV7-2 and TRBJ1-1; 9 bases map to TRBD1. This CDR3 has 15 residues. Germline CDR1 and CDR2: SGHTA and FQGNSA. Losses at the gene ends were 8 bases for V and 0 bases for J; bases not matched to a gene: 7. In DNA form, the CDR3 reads TGTGCCAGCGGCCGGGACAGGGTTTTGAACACTGAAGCTTTCTTT. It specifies CASGRDRVLNTEAFF. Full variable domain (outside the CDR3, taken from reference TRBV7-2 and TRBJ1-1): GAGVSQSPSNKVTEKGKDVELRCDPISGHTALYWYRQSLGQGLEFLIYFQGNSAPDKSGLPSDRFSAERTGGSVSTLTIQRTQQEDSAVYLCASGRDRVLNTEAFFGQGTRLTVV.

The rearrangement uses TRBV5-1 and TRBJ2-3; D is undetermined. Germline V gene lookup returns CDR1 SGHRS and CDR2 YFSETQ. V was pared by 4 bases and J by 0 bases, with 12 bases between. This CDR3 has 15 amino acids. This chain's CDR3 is CASSTMTESTDTQYF. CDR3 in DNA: TGCGCCAGCAGCACCATGACGGAGAGCACAGATACGCAGTATTTT.

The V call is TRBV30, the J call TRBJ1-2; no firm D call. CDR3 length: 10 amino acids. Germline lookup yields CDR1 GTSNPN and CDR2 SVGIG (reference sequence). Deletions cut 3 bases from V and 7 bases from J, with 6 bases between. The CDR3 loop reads CAWRQIGYTF. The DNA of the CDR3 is TGTGCCTGGAGACAAATTGGCTACACCTTC.

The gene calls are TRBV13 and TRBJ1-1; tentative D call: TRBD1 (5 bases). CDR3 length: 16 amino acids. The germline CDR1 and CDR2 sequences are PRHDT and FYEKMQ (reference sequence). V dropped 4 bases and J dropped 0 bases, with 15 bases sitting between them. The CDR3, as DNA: TGTGCCAGCAGCTCGAAACTCAGGGATATGAACACTGAAGCTTTCTTT. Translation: CASSSKLRDMNTEAFF.

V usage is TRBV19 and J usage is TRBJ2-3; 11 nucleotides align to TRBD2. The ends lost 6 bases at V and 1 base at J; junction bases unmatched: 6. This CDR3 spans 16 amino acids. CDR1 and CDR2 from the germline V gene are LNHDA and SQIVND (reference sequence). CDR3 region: CASRASGGTRTDTQYF. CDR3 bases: TGTGCCAGTAGGGCTAGCGGGGGGACCCGCACAGATACGCAGTATTTT.